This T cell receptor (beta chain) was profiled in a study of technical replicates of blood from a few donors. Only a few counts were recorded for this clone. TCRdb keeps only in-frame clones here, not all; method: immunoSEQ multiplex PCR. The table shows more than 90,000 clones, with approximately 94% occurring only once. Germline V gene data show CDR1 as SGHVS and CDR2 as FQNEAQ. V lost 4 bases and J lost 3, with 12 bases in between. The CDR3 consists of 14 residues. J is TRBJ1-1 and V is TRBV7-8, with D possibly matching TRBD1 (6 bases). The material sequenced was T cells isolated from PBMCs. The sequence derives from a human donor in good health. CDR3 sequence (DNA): TGTGCCAGCAGCTCGCGAGGGGGGGACACTGAAGCTTTCTTT. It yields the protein CASSSRGGDTEAFF.